A single sample gave rise to the 17 T cell receptor beta chains below, sequenced in a study of blood T cell repertoires in COVID-19. Sequenced by immunoSEQ multiplex PCR; TCRdb stores in-frame clones only, minus some. The repertoire consists of just over 350,000 clones, with 75% to 90% occurring once and the leading ten covering roughly 6.6%. The sequenced material came from peripheral blood. The receptors were gathered from a woman aged 55-69 years with COVID-19, enrolled during active disease.

This chain links TRBV30 with TRBJ1-2; a possible D gene is TRBD1 (5 bases). V lost 0 bases to trimming and J lost 10 bases, with 12 bases between them. Germline CDR1 and CDR2: GTSNPN and SVGIG (reference sequence). CDR3 length: 12 residues. CDR3 DNA sequence: TGTGCCTGGAGTGTATATGGGGCTGACTACACCTTC. Protein sequence: CAWSVYGADYTF.

The rearrangement links TRBV3-1 (or the pseudogene TRBV3-2) to TRBJ1-2, with 8 nucleotides matching TRBD1. The germline gives CDR1 LGHDT, CDR2 YNNKEL (reference sequence). CDR3 length: 15 amino acids. V was clipped by 4 bases and J by 5 bases; unmatched bases: 9. CDR3 bases: TGTGCCAGCAGCCCCGGGACAGGATATCAATATGGCTACACCTTC. Translation gives CASSPGTGYQYGYTF.

This clone was observed a few times. The CDR3 loop reads CASSPGGYNEQFF. The CDR3 DNA reads as TGTGCCAGCTCACCGGGGGGGTACAATGAGCAGTTCTTC. The genes are TRBV18 and TRBJ2-1, with 7 bases aligning to TRBD2. Germline V CDR1 and CDR2: KGHSH, LQKENI. There are 13 residues in the CDR3. With V trimmed by 3 bases and J by 4 bases, 0 bases remained unmatched.

The chain couples TRBV18 to TRBJ1-1; perhaps TRBD1 as D (6 bases). The germline gives CDR1 KGHSH, CDR2 LQKENI. The V and J ends lost 3 bases and 8 bases respectively, with 22 bases between them. This CDR3 is built from 16 residues. CDR3 sequence (DNA): TGTGCCAGCTCACCTAAATTGGTGGGAGGGGGATCGGAAGCTTTCTTT. It is translated as CASSPKLVGGGSEAFF. Using reference TRBV18 and TRBJ1-1 for the parts outside the CDR3, the full variable domain is NAGVMQNPRHLVRRRGQEARLRCSPMKGHSHVYWYRQLPEEGLKFMVYLQKENIIDESGMPKERFSAEFPKEGPSILRIQQVVRGDSAAYFCASSPKLVGGGSEAFFGQGTRLTVV.

The chain recombines TRBV3-1 (or the pseudogene TRBV3-2) with TRBJ1-2; tentative D call: TRBD1 (5 bases). The germline gives CDR1 LGHDT, CDR2 YNNKEL (reference sequence). V shed 3 bases and J shed 5 bases, with 16 bases lying between them. The CDR3 length is 15 residues. Written as DNA, the CDR3 is TGTGCCAGCAGCCACCTGGGGCCCGGGAGGTATGGCTACACCTTC. This encodes CASSHLGPGRYGYTF.

CDR3 sequence: CASSQTGTGDGYTF. CDR3 coding DNA: TGTGCCAGCAGCCAAACGGGGACAGGGGATGGCTACACCTTC. The rearrangement joins TRBV4-2 to TRBJ1-2; 10 bases agree with TRBD1. CDR3 size: 14 residues. V was clipped by 2 bases and J by 6 bases; unmatched bases: 3. Germline CDR1 LGHNA, CDR2 YNFKEQ.

V gene TRBV7-9 combines with J gene TRBJ1-2; D is unclear. This CDR3 contains 12 residues. The germline gives CDR1 SEHNR, CDR2 FQNEAQ (reference sequence). V was trimmed by 2 bases and J by 2 bases, leaving 3 bases between them. The CDR3 coding sequence is TGTGCCAGCAGCTTAAGCAACTATGGCTACACCTTC. As protein: CASSLSNYGYTF.

The gene calls are TRBV7-3 and TRBJ2-3; weak D call: TRBD2 (6 bases). From germline, CDR1 is SGHTA and CDR2 FQGTGA. The CDR3 loop spans 15 amino acids. Trimming removed 6 bases from V and 2 bases from J, with 15 bases in between. The CDR3 loop reads CASSLTLAPTDTQYF. Here the CDR3 DNA reads TGTGCCAGCAGTCTAACTCTAGCGCCCACAGATACGCAGTATTTT.

In DNA form, the CDR3 reads TGCGCCAGCAGCACTATGGAGGGGTCGGGAAACACTGAAGCTTTCTTT. Protein sequence: CASSTMEGSGNTEAFF. The rearrangement uses TRBV5-1 and TRBJ1-1; D is perhaps TRBD1 (5 bases). CDR3 length equals 16 residues. Looked up from germline, CDR1 is SGHRS and CDR2 is YFSETQ. V was trimmed by 4 bases and J by 2 bases, leaving 18 bases between them.

The chain carries TRBV12-5 and TRBJ1-2; 11 bases match TRBD1. V shed 9 bases, J shed 8 bases, and the junction held 8 bases outside the gene matches. CDR1 is LGHNT and CDR2 is FRNRAP in the germline V gene. This CDR3 region has 13 residues. CDR3 in DNA: TGTGCTAGAACCGGACAGGGGGCTTTAGGCTACACCTTC. This translates into CARTGQGALGYTF.

This chain connects TRBV4-3 to TRBJ1-4; tentatively, D is TRBD1 (5 bases). The CDR3 is 15 residues long. Germline loops: CDR1 LGHNA, CDR2 YSLEER. With 4 bases removed from V and 7 bases from J, the gap between germline ends came to 16 bases. The CDR3 sequence: CASSPNTGVGEKLFF. The CDR3, as DNA: TGCGCCAGCAGCCCTAATACGGGGGTAGGTGAAAAACTGTTTTTT.

The chain combines TRBV9 with TRBJ2-3, with D possibly being TRBD1 (6 bases). Trimming took 3 bases from V and 1 from J, leaving 15 bases between them. Germline V gives CDR1 SGDLS, CDR2 YYNGEE. There are 16 residues in the CDR3. The DNA of the CDR3 is TGTGCCAGCAGCGAGGAAAGCGGACAGCGCACAGATACGCAGTATTTT. Encoded protein: CASSEESGQRTDTQYF. The full variable domain, its missing parts supplied by reference TRBV9 and TRBJ2-3, is DSGVTQTPKHLITATGQRVTLRCSPRSGDLSVYWYQQSLDQGLQFLIQYYNGEERAKGNILERFSAQQFPDLHSELNLSSLELGDSALYFCASSEESGQRTDTQYFGPGTRLTVL.

The CDR3 DNA reads as TGTGCCAGTAGTCTCCTAACAGGGGCCCAGCCCCAGCATTTT. Residues: CASSLLTGAQPQHF. The chain carries TRBV19 and TRBJ1-5; 7 bases line up with TRBD1. This CDR3 spans 14 amino acids. Trimming cost V 5 bases and J 7 bases; bases outside gene matches: 8. In germline, CDR1 is LNHDA, CDR2 SQIVND (reference sequence).

The chain carries TRBV5-6 and TRBJ2-3; 8 nucleotides line up with TRBD2. The CDR3 has 15 amino acids. Trimming cost V 4 bases and J 5 bases; bases outside gene matches: 9. Germline V gene lookup returns CDR1 SGHDT and CDR2 YYEEEE. The CDR3 DNA reads as TGTGCCAGCAGCCCTCGGGGGGGCCATAAAGATACGCAGTATTTT. Translating gives CASSPRGGHKDTQYF.

The V and J genes are TRBV27 and TRBJ1-2, with TRBD1 identical over 9 bases. The germline gives CDR1 MNHEY, CDR2 SMNVEV (reference sequence). V was clipped by 3 bases and J by 4 bases; unmatched bases: 3. The CDR3 extends over 14 amino acids. CDR3 in amino acids: CASSLGTGIYGYTF. The CDR3 bases are TGTGCCAGCAGTTTGGGGACAGGGATCTATGGCTACACCTTC.

This clone appeared a few times. The chain employs TRBV5-4 and TRBJ2-1; 10 bases are a match to TRBD2. J gave up 1 base and V 4 bases, and 2 bases lay outside the gene matches. Germline values: CDR1 SGHNT, CDR2 YYREEE (reference sequence). CDR3 length: 15 residues. CDR3 nucleotides: TGTGCCAGCAGCCGGACTAGCGGTTCCTACAATGAGCAGTTCTTC. It yields the protein CASSRTSGSYNEQFF.

The chain employs TRBV10-1 and TRBJ2-1; D gene ambiguous. The CDR3 is made up of 12 amino acids. Germline V gene data show CDR1 as WNHNN and CDR2 as SYGVQD (reference sequence). Trimming stripped 3 bases from V and 4 bases from J, with 4 bases between. CDR3 nucleotides: TGCGCCAGCAGTGACCCATACAATGAGCAGTTCTTC. Its protein is CASSDPYNEQFF.